This TCR beta chain was recorded in a study of cytomegalovirus exposure and HLA in healthy donors. In the study overall: Most genotyped donors, approximately 77% of about 400, had Caucasian-associated genetic ancestry. Study findings and constraints: TCR beta chain V- and J-gene trimming was linked, in a later analysis, to a missense variant in DCLRE1C. In an earlier analysis, productive rearrangement rates for most beta V segments clustered near 87% or 30%.

Primers: 60 Vbeta forward and 13 Jbeta reverse. In the authors' methods: In a later analysis, tens of millions of unique TCR beta chains included roughly 11 million shared by two or more donors. The data were produced by immunoSEQ multiplex PCR, yet TCRdb's version contains in-frame clones alone and is incomplete. That table furnishes V, J and clone size, whereas the DNA furnished D and trimming. The profile covers 96,000 or so clones, with about four fifths appearing a single time and 3% taken by the ten largest. V gave up 0 bases and J gave up 2 bases, with 10 bases separating them. Germline CDR1 and CDR2: MNHEY and SVGAGI. This CDR3 has 15 residues. Of note for this clone: Its specificity is unknown.

The gene calls are TRBV6-5 and TRBJ1-2, with a tentative D call TRBD1 (6 bases). This sequence was found in a female donor in good health and CMV-seropositive. The sample taken for sequencing was PBMCs. The CDR3 loop is CASSYSQGLNYGYTF. CDR3 nucleotides: TGTGCCAGCAGTTACTCCCAGGGGCTCAACTATGGCTACACCTTC.